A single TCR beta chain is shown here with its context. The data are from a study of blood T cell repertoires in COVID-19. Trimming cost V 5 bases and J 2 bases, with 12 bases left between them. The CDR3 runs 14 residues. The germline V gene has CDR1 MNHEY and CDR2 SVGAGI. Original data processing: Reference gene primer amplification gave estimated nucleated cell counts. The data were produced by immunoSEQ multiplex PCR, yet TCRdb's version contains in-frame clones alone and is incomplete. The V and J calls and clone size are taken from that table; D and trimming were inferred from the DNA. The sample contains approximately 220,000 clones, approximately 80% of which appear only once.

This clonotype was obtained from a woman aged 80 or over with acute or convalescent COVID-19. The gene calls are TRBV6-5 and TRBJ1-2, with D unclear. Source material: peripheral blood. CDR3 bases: TGTGCCAGCAGTCAGGCCCCATCCAACTATGGCTACACCTTC. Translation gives CASSQAPSNYGYTF.